The sequence of this TCR beta chain was determined in a study of T cells expressing NK-cell markers (TCRdb year 2020). For the wider study: TCR beta-chain repertoires were profiled in sorted CD3+CD56+NKG2C+, CD3+CD56+NKG2C- and CD3+CD56-NKG2C+ T-cell subsets from several donors. Sequencing of the libraries produced 2 x 150 bp reads on Illumina HiSeq 2000/2500, MiSeq or NextSeq. Seven of the eight sequenced donors were HCMV-seropositive and one was HCMV-seronegative. The study sequenced eight donors, all healthy volunteers chosen at random: three men and five women. Beyond this particular receptor, the publication reports: Those dominant clonotypes were again the most abundant among CD3+CD56-NKG2C+ cells in four donors, at about 25-65%. In roughly six donors, the dominant CD3+CD56+NKG2C+ clonotypes were among the top 10 CD8+ clonotypes and accounted for about 1.0-7.5% of CD8+ T cells. It remained unclear whether the expanded NKG2C-expressing T cell clones were specific for HCMV antigens.

HCMV-specific IgG was detected in serum with a commercial ELISA kit to determine HCMV serostatus. Ficoll density gradient centrifugation was used to isolate peripheral blood mononuclear cells from blood. Worth noting for this clonotype: The specificity of this receptor is unknown.

Sequenced on an Illumina HiSeq 2000. TCR beta cDNA libraries were prepared using 5'RACE template switching, which introduced a universal primer site and unique molecular identifiers. Priming for cDNA synthesis came from the TCR beta constant segment, and two successive PCR amplification steps followed. Per the original workflow: MIGEC handled demultiplexing of the reads and grouping by UMI, while MiTCR was used to assemble and quantify clonotypes. To exclude erroneous sequences, any TCR cDNA sequence not supported by at least two reads was discarded. The tcR package was used for downstream repertoire analysis, and clonotypes were matched between fractions using CDR3 nucleotide sequence together with V segment. VDJmatch was used to annotate antigen specificity against VDJdb, with one amino acid substitution allowed in CDR3. The reads, reprocessed by TCRdb, yield one row per CDR3 protein sequence and no DNA. The V and J calls follow TCRdb's processing rather than the paper's. This sample's table carries roughly 450,000 distinct CDR3 sequences. 1.4% of the sample lies in the top ten.

Sequencing was performed on blood T cells: a sorted CD56 or NKG2C T cell subset, CD4+ or CD8+ T cells, or bulk PBMC T cells (not recorded which). The clonotype was recovered from a woman aged 45-65 years in good health. Donor details come from another sample of the same person, matched by shared clones.

The CDR3 loop reads CASSVGASGSLVEQFF. The rearrangement combines TRBV9 with TRBJ2-1; the TCRdb D gene call, TRBD2, has no DNA to confirm it. The germline V gene yields SGDLS for CDR1 and YYNGEE for CDR2. From its cysteine to its phenylalanine, the CDR3 spans 16 amino acids. No DNA is given.